Listed below are T cell receptor beta chains from one sample, sequenced in a study of post-analysis software for immune sequencing data. A single record per CDR3 protein comes from TCRdb applying MiXCR to the PCR reads. The table shows approximately 730,000 distinct CDR3 sequences, with more than 45% occurring only once. Sample: blood. The receptors stem from a girl aged 5-17 years with multiple sclerosis. The CDR3 runs from the conserved cysteine through the conserved F or W. A D gene is named only where the DNA matches it firmly. Size values are once, few and many counts, or a class for expanded clones, and some rows have none.

j_call d_call v_call clone_size cdr3_nt cdr3_aa
TRBJ2-5 - TRBV28 - TGTGCCAGCAGTACGCCCGAAACAGGGAAAAAGGTGACCCAGTACTTC CASSTPETGKKVTQYF
TRBJ2-1 TRBD2 TRBV24-1 few TGTGCCACCAGTGACCCCGGACTAGCGGGAGGTAATGAGCAGTTCTTC CATSDPGLAGGNEQFF
TRBJ2-3 - TRBV20-1 - TGCAGTGCTAAGCGGGCGGGAGATACGCAGTATTTT CSAKRAGDTQYF
TRBJ2-4 TRBD1 TRBV7-9 - TGTGCCAGCAGGTCGGGACAGGGAGACCCTGAAGAGTACTTC CASRSGQGDPEEYF
TRBJ2-3 - TRBV20-1 few TGCAGTGCTAGCACGACTAGCACAGATACGCAGTATTTT CSASTTSTDTQYF
TRBJ2-1 TRBD2 TRBV3-1 - TGTGCCAGCAGCACCGACTTCGGGAGGGGATACAATGAGCAGTTCTTC CASSTDFGRGYNEQFF
TRBJ2-1 TRBD2 TRBV20-1 once TGTGGGGTAGCGGGAGCAAATGAGCAGTTCTTC CGVAGANEQFF
TRBJ2-2 TRBD2 TRBV5-1 - TGCGCCAGCAGCATGACTAGCGGGCAACCCGGGGAGCTGTTTTTT CASSMTSGQPGELFF
TRBJ2-2 - TRBV12-3/TRBV12-4 many TGTGCCAGCAGTTTGAGGGAGGGGGAGCTGTTTTTT CASSLREGELFF
TRBJ2-7 - TRBV6-1 - TGTGCCAGCAGTGAAACATTTGGGACGGGCTCTTATTTCTACGAGCAGTACTTC CASSETFGTGSYFYEQYF
TRBJ1-5 - TRBV28 - TGTGCCAGCACAACAACCAGGAGGGAGGCCAATCAGCCCCAGCATTTT CASTTTRREANQPQHF
TRBJ1-2 - TRBV28 - TGTGCCAGCGCCCCGTCTCTAACTAACTATGGCTACACCTTC CASAPSLTNYGYTF
TRBJ2-7 - TRBV6-1 - TGTGCCCTCCTCCGAGACTCCACCTACGAGCAGTACTTC CALLRDSTYEQYF
TRBJ1-2 TRBD1 TRBV2 - TGTGCCAGATCGACAGGGGATATGGGCTACACCTTC CARSTGDMGYTF
TRBJ1-1 - TRBV6-2/TRBV6-3 - TGTGCCAGCAGTTCCTCCGACCGGTACACTGAAGCTTTCTTT CASSSSDRYTEAFF
TRBJ2-5 - TRBV29-1 - TGCAGCGTTGATTTCGGGATAGTAGAGACCCAGTACTTC CSVDFGIVETQYF
TRBJ2-3 - TRBV7-2 - TGTGCCAGCAGCCTCGGGAAGGTTACAGATACGCAGTATTTT CASSLGKVTDTQYF
TRBJ2-1 - TRBV6-1 - TGTGCCCTCCGCGAACGGAGGTGGGATGAGCAGTTCTTC CALRERRWDEQFF
TRBJ2-7 - TRBV3-1 few TGTGCCAGCAGCCAAGATTCGTACAGGACCACCTACGAGCAGTACTTC CASSQDSYRTTYEQYF
TRBJ2-6 TRBD1 TRBV7-2 few TGTGCCAGCAGCGACCGGGACAGGGGGCTATCTGGGGCCAACGTCCTGACTTTC CASSDRDRGLSGANVLTF
TRBJ1-1 - TRBV30 - TGTGCCTGGAATAGAATCGGGAATATGAACACTGAAGCTTTCTTT CAWNRIGNMNTEAFF
TRBJ1-5 - TRBV12-3/TRBV12-4 once TGTGCCAGCAGTTCGCACAGGGTTTCGAATCAGCCCCGGCATTTT CASSSHRVSNQPRHF
TRBJ2-4 - TRBV28 - TGTGCCAGCCGAGGGGGGGCCAGGGCGGTTCAGTACTTC CASRGGARAVQYF
TRBJ2-1 TRBD2 TRBV7-3 - TGTGCCAGCAGCTTGAGTGGACTAGCGGGACCATACAATGAGCAGTTCTTC CASSLSGLAGPYNEQFF
TRBJ1-2 - TRBV9 - TGTGCCAGCAGCGTTGGGAACAGGGATGGCTATGGCTACACCTTC CASSVGNRDGYGYTF
TRBJ1-4 - TRBV10-3 few TGTGCCATCAGTGAGTATGCGGGAGACGGTGAAAAACTGTTTTTT CAISEYAGDGEKLFF
TRBJ2-3 - TRBV28 - TGTGCCAGCAGGGATCAGAGCCCGACGACAGCCACAGATACGCAGTATTTT CASRDQSPTTATDTQYF
TRBJ2-5 - TRBV7-9 once TGTGCCAGCAGCCCTGGGCGGACGACCCATGGGGAGACCCAGTACTTC CASSPGRTTHGETQYF
TRBJ1-1 - TRBV29-1 - TGCAGCGTTGAAGTTTTCTCGGGCGTAGCTTTCTTT CSVEVFSGVAFF
TRBJ2-4 TRBD1 TRBV7-9 few TGTGCCAGCAGTCCCGGGACAGGGGGCGTCAAAAACATTCAGTACTTC CASSPGTGGVKNIQYF
TRBJ2-1 TRBD2 TRBV4-1 - TGCGCCAGCAGCTCAGGACTAGCGGGAAACTACAATGAGCAGTTCTTC CASSSGLAGNYNEQFF
TRBJ2-4 - TRBV6-2/TRBV6-3 few TGTGCCAGCAGCTCACGGGGCATTCAGTACTTC CASSSRGIQYF
TRBJ2-3 - TRBV5-1 - TGCGCCAGCAGCTTGAGGACCCTAACTCACCTAAGGCATACGCAGTATTTT CASSLRTLTHLRHTQYF
TRBJ2-5 TRBD1 TRBV4-1 few TGCGCCAGCAGCCATGGTACAGGGGGTACGATCGGGGAGACCCAGTACTTC CASSHGTGGTIGETQYF
TRBJ2-3 - TRBV27 - TGTGCCAGCAGGGGGGCCGCTAGCTACCCGTGGGCAGATACGCAGTATTTT CASRGAASYPWADTQYF
TRBJ1-1 - TRBV7-2 few TGTGCCAGCAGTCCGGAGGCAGGGCACACTGAAGCTTTCTTT CASSPEAGHTEAFF
TRBJ2-7 - TRBV7-9 many TGTGCCAGCAGCTCGACGGTCTCCTACGAGCAGTACTTC CASSSTVSYEQYF
TRBJ2-5 TRBD2 TRBV29-1 - TGCAGCGCCGGGACTAGCGGGAGGTTTGAGACCCAGTACTTC CSAGTSGRFETQYF
TRBJ2-7 TRBD1 TRBV6-6 few TGTGCCAGTTCGGGACAGGGGGACGAGCAGTACTTC CASSGQGDEQYF
TRBJ1-2 - TRBV28 few TGTGCCAGCAGGGCCGGGCCCGAAAGTTATGGCTACACCTTC CASRAGPESYGYTF
TRBJ2-1 - TRBV4-3 - TGCGCCAGCAGCCAAGATCCCAACAGTGGCGCACAGAGCTCCTACAATGAGCAGTTCTTC CASSQDPNSGAQSSYNEQFF
TRBJ2-3 - TRBV5-4 - TGTGCCAGCAGACACGCCAATGACTGGGGCACAGATACGCAGTATTTT CASRHANDWGTDTQYF
TRBJ2-7 - TRBV5-1 - TGCGCCAGCAGCGTGGGTGGGAAGAACGGGTACGAGCAGTACTTC CASSVGGKNGYEQYF
TRBJ2-7 - TRBV20-1 - TGCAGTGCTAGAGACACAAGGGGGGGTCTCGGCGAGCAGTACTTC CSARDTRGGLGEQYF
TRBJ2-7 TRBD2 TRBV9 few TGTGCCAGCAGCCCGGGTAGCGGGAGCCACTCCTACGAGCAGTACTTC CASSPGSGSHSYEQYF
TRBJ2-7 TRBD1 TRBV5-1 - TGCGCCAGCAGCTTTACACCGGGACAGGGGATCTACGAGCAGTACTTC CASSFTPGQGIYEQYF
TRBJ1-2 - TRBV12-3/TRBV12-4 - TGTGCCAGCAGTGCCGATAGGACATATGGCTACACCTTC CASSADRTYGYTF
TRBJ2-3 - TRBV15 - TGTGCCACCAGCAGACCCTCGAGGCCATCAGATACGCAGTATTTT CATSRPSRPSDTQYF
TRBJ2-7 - TRBV10-3 - TGTGCCATCAGTGAGCCCCGGGACAAGACCTACGAGCAGTACTTC CAISEPRDKTYEQYF
TRBJ2-3 TRBD2 TRBV29-1 - TGCAGCGTTGAAGCCGCGGGACTAGCGGGAGATACGCAGTATTTT CSVEAAGLAGDTQYF
TRBJ2-5 - TRBV4-1 few TGCGCCAGCAGCCCCTGGGGTCCGCAAGAGACCCAGTACTTC CASSPWGPQETQYF
TRBJ2-3 - TRBV5-6 - TGTGCCAGCAGCTCCATAACTAGCTACCTAACAGATACGCAGTATTTT CASSSITSYLTDTQYF
TRBJ2-3 TRBD2 TRBV18 few TGTGCCAGCTCACCACAGATCAGCGGGAGTGCGTATACGCAGTATTTT CASSPQISGSAYTQYF
TRBJ2-2 - TRBV3-1 few TGTGCCAGCAGCTTCGGGCACGCGGCGAACACCGGGGAGCTGTTTTTT CASSFGHAANTGELFF
TRBJ2-5 - TRBV11-1 few TGTGCCAGCAGCCAAGACAGGATGCGGGGGCACCTACAAGAGACCCAGTACTTC CASSQDRMRGHLQETQYF
TRBJ1-2 - TRBV30 - TGTGCCTGGGAGGGAAGCACAGGCTACACCTTC CAWEGSTGYTF
TRBJ2-1 TRBD2 TRBV7-9 - TGTGCCAGCAGCGGTAAAGAGGGACTAGCGGGAGTCAATGAGCAGTTCTTC CASSGKEGLAGVNEQFF
TRBJ1-2 - TRBV25-1 few TGTGCCAGCAGTCCTCTAGGCGGGGGCGGAATCTATGGCTACACCTTC CASSPLGGGGIYGYTF
TRBJ2-1 TRBD2 TRBV27 few TGTGCCAGCAGTTCGCGGGAGGGTTACAATGAGCAGTTCTTC CASSSREGYNEQFF